In its sample, the clone carrying this TCR beta chain was seen a few times. The target antigen is unknown. The data were obtained in a study of blood T cell dynamics during melanoma immunotherapy. Overall study results and limits: At W3, later disease-control patients showed bifurcated PBMC repertoire changes, unlike progressors.

The time point is: pre-treatment baseline. With 1 base clipped from V and 10 bases from J, the junction kept 9 bases outside the gene matches. There are 14 residues in the CDR3. Germline V lookup: CDR1 SGHDT, CDR2 YYEEEE. Every bulk PBMC sample received the same 350 ng of DNA. Libraries were prepared by immunoSEQ multiplex PCR; TCRdb keeps only in-frame clonotypes and omits some of them. This table holds around 14,000 clones, about 85% found once. The origin of this receptor is a human donor with melanoma. The chain is built from TRBV5-6 and TRBJ1-1, with TRBD1 matching 8 bases. Sequenced material: blood, taken from a patient treated with checkpoint blockade. CDR3: CASSLKGQGYTAFF. In nucleotides, the CDR3 is TGTGCCAGCAGCTTGAAAGGACAGGGATATACAGCTTTCTTT.